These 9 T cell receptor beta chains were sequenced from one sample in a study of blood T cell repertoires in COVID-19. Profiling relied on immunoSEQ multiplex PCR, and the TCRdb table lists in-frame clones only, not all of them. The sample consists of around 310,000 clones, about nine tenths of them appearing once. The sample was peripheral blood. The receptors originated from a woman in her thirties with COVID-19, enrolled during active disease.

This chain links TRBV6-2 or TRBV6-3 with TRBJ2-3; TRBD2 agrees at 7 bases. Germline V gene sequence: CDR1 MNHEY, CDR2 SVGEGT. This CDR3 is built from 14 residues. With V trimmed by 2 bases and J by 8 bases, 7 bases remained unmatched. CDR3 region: CASSYGGSRVTQYF. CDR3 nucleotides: TGTGCCAGCAGTTACGGCGGGAGTCGGGTTACGCAGTATTTT.

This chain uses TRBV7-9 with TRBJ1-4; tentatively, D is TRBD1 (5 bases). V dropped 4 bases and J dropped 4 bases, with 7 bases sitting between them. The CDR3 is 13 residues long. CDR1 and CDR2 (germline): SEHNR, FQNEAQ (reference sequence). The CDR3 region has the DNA TGTGCCAGCAGCTCGACAGATAATGAAAAACTGTTTTTT. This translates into CASSSTDNEKLFF.

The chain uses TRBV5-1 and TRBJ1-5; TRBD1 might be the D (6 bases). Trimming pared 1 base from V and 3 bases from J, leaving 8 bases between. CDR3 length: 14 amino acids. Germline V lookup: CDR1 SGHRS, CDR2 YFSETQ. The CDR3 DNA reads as TGCGCCAGCAGCTTGACAGGGAACAATCAGCCCCAGCATTTT. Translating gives CASSLTGNNQPQHF.

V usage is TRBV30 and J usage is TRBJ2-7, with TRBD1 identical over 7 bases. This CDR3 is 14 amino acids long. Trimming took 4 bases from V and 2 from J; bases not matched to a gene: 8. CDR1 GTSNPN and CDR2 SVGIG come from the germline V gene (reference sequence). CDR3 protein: CAWTGKGATYEQYF. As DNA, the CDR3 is TGTGCCTGGACCGGTAAGGGGGCGACCTACGAGCAGTACTTC.

CDR3 sequence (DNA): TGTGCCAGCAGCACCTTTCGGGACAACACCCGGGCGGGCGAGCAGTACTTC. It encodes CASSTFRDNTRAGEQYF. This sequence joins TRBV21-1 and TRBJ2-7; the table's D call, TRBD1, was not checked against the DNA. TRBV21-1 is shown as a pseudogene. This CDR3 contains 17 residues.

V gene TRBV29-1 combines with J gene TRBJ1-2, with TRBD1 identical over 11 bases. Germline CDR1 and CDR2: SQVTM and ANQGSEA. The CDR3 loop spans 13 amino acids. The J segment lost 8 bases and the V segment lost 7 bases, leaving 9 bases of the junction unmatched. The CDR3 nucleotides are TGCAGCGCCGAGGACAGGGGGCAGGGCGGCTACACCTTC. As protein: CSAEDRGQGGYTF.

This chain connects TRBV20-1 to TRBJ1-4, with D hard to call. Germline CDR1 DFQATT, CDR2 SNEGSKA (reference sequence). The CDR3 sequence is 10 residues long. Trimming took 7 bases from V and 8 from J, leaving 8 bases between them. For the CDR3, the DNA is TGCAGTGTGTCTCGGGAAAAACTGTTTTTT. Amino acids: CSVSREKLFF.

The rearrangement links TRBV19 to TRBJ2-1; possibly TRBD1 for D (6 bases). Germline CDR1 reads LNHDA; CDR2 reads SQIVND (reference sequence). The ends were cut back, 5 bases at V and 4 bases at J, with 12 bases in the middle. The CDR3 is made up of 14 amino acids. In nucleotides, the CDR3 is TGTGCCAGTAGTTTATTGGGACATTACAATGAGCAGTTCTTC. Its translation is CASSLLGHYNEQFF.

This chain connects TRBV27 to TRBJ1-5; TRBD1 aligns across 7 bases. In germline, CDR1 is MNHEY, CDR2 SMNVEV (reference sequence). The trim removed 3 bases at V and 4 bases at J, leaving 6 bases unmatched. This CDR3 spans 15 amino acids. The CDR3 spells CASSFLGQINQPQHF. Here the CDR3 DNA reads TGTGCCAGCAGTTTCTTGGGACAGATAAATCAGCCCCAGCATTTT.